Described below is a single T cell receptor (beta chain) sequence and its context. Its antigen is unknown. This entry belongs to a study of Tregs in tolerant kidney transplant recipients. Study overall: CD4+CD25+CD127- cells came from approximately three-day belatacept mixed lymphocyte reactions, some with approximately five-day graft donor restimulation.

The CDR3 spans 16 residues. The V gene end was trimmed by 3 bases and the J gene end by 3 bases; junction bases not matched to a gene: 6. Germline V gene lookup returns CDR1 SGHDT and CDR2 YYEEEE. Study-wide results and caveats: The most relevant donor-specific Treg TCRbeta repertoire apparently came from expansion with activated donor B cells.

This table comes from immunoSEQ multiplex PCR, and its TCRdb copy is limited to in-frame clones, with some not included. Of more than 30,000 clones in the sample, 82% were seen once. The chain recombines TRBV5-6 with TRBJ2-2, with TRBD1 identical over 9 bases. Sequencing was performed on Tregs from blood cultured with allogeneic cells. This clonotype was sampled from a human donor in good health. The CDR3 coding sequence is TGTGCCAGCAGCTGGGATACAGGGGGCCACACCGGGGAGCTGTTTTTT. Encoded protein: CASSWDTGGHTGELFF.